The 10 T cell receptor beta chains below all came from one sample that was sequenced in a study of identical twins. In TCRdb, the 5' RACE reads were re-called with MiXCR into one record per CDR3 protein. The data contain 420,000 or so distinct CDR3 sequences, 18% of them seen just once; the ten biggest clones take up around 12%. Sequenced: naive T cells sorted from blood. Receptor source: a man aged 45-60 years in good health.

This chain uses TRBV5-1 with TRBJ2-1, with 10 nucleotides matching TRBD2. This CDR3 spans 14 amino acids. The V segment lost 1 base and the J segment 8 bases; nucleotides outside the gene matches: 3. Per germline, CDR1 SGHRS and CDR2 YFSETQ. The CDR3 bases are TGCGCCAGCAGCTTGAGCGGGGGGGGCGATGAGCAGTTCTTC. As protein: CASSLSGGGDEQFF.

DNA of the CDR3: TGTGCCAGCAGTTTAGCGCTGGGGGACAGCTACTCCTACGAGCAGTACTTC. Translated, it gives CASSLALGDSYSYEQYF. The chain is built from TRBV12-3 or TRBV12-4 and TRBJ2-7; 7 positions agree with TRBD1. The CDR3 runs 17 residues. Trimming at V came to 0 bases and at J to 0 bases, leaving 8 bases not matched to a gene.

At least ten counts were recorded for this clonotype. This chain uses TRBV6-5 with TRBJ2-7, with TRBD1 matching 8 bases. The germline V gene encodes CDR1 MNHEY and CDR2 SVGAGI. Trimming cost V 0 bases and J 0 bases; bases outside gene matches: 4. The CDR3 has 16 amino acids. In nucleotides, the CDR3 is TGTGCCAGCAGTTACTCCGGGACAGGTCTCTCCTACGAGCAGTACTTC. Residues: CASSYSGTGLSYEQYF.

This clonotype was observed a few times. This chain uses TRBV6-1 with TRBJ2-1; a possible D gene is TRBD2 (6 bases). Germline V gene sequence: CDR1 MNHNS, CDR2 SASEGT. Trimming stripped 6 bases from V and 9 bases from J, with 27 bases between. The CDR3 has 17 amino acids. CDR3 protein: CASSVRPGPGGLSEQFF. The CDR3 DNA reads as TGTGCCAGCAGCGTGAGACCGGGGCCCGGGGGTCTAAGTGAGCAGTTCTTC.

This clonotype has more than one count but fewer than ten. The chain uses TRBV29-1 and TRBJ1-1; no clear D gene. Trimming left V 4 bases short and J 4 bases short, with 7 bases between. Germline loops: CDR1 SQVTM, CDR2 ANQGSEA. The CDR3 contains 11 residues. CDR3 amino acids: CSVVLSTEAFF. The DNA of the CDR3 is TGCAGCGTTGTGTTGAGCACTGAAGCTTTCTTT.

V usage is TRBV12-3 or TRBV12-4 and J usage is TRBJ1-2, with a weak D call TRBD1 (5 bases). Trimming removed 5 bases at V and 4 bases at J, with 11 bases between. This CDR3 has 13 residues. The CDR3 DNA follows: TGTGCCAGCAGTCCGGACACTGGCTATGGCTACACCTTC. It translates to CASSPDTGYGYTF.

This clonotype has ten or more counts. The rearrangement uses TRBV29-1 and TRBJ2-1; 11 bases are shared with TRBD2. Trimming removed 6 bases from V and 10 bases from J; junction bases left unmatched: 5. The CDR3 spans 12 residues. CDR1 SQVTM and CDR2 ANQGSEA come from the germline V gene. The CDR3 nucleotides are TGCAGCGTCCGGGCTAGCGGGGGGGAGCAGTTCTTC. Amino acids: CSVRASGGEQFF.

The chain uses TRBV7-2 and TRBJ2-1; D is possibly TRBD1 (5 bases). There are 14 residues in the CDR3. The V end lost 4 bases, the J end lost 0 bases, and 7 bases lay between the germline ends. Germline V gene lookup returns CDR1 SGHTA and CDR2 FQGNSA. The CDR3 protein is CASSSDNSYNEQFF. CDR3 sequence (DNA): TGTGCCAGCAGCTCGGACAACTCCTACAATGAGCAGTTCTTC.

The V gene is TRBV30, the J gene TRBJ2-1, with TRBD1 matching 9 bases. The V segment lost 2 bases and the J segment 10 bases; nucleotides outside the gene matches: 6. Germline V gene lookup returns CDR1 GTSNPN and CDR2 SVGIG (reference sequence). The CDR3 is made up of 13 amino acids. The CDR3 nucleotides read TGTGCCTGGAGTCCAGGGACAGGGAACGAGCAGTTCTTC. Translation: CAWSPGTGNEQFF. The full variable domain, with the rest looked up from reference TRBV30 and TRBJ2-1, is SQTIHQWPATLVQPVGSPLSLECTVEGTSNPNLYWYRQAAGRGLQLLFYSVGIGQISSEVPQNLSASRPQDRQFILSSKKLLLSDSGFYLCAWSPGTGNEQFFGPGTRLTVL.

At least ten counts were recorded for this clonotype. V and J are TRBV5-1 and TRBJ2-1, with D hard to call. The CDR3 runs 11 residues. Trimming shortened V by 2 bases and J by 8 bases, and 5 bases separated the two germline ends. CDR1 and CDR2 (germline): SGHRS, YFSETQ. CDR3 sequence reads: CASSFLDEQFF. The CDR3 DNA is TGCGCCAGCAGCTTCCTTGATGAGCAGTTCTTC.